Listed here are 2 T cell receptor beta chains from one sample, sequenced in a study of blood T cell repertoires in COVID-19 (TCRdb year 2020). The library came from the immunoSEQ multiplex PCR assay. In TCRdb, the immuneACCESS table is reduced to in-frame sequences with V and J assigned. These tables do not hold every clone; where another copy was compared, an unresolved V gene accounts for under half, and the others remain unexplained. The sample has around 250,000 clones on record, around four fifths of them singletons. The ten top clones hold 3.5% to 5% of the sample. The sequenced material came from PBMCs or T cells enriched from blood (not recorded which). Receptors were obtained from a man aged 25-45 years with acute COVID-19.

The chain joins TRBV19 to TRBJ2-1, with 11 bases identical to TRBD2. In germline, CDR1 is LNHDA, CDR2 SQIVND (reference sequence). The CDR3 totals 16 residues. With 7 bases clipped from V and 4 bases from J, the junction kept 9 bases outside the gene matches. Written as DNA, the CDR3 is TGTGCCAGTATCCCGACTAGCGGGATGAATTACAATGAGCAGTTCTTC. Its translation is CASIPTSGMNYNEQFF.

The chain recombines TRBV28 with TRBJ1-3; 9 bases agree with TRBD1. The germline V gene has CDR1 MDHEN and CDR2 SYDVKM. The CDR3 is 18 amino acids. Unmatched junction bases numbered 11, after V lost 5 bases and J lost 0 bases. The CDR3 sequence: CASSTTWTGDISGNTIYF. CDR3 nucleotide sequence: TGTGCCAGCAGTACTACTTGGACAGGGGACATCTCTGGAAACACCATATATTTT. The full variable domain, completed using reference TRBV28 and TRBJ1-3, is DVKVTQSSRYLVKRTGEKVFLECVQDMDHENMFWYRQDPGLGLRLIYFSYDVKMKEKGDIPEGYSVSREKKERFSLILESASTNQTSMYLCASSTTWTGDISGNTIYFGEGSWLTVV.